The following is a TCR beta chain sequence with its context. Its specificity is unknown. This entry comes from a study of radiotherapy plus CTLA-4 blockade in lung cancer. Findings and limits, study-wide: Blood-borne expansion of tumor-derived TCR clones followed radiotherapy plus ipilimumab.

This table comes from immunoSEQ multiplex PCR, and its TCRdb copy is limited to in-frame clones, with some not included. The sample holds tens of thousands of clones, 83% seen once. This TCR came from a human donor with non-small cell lung cancer who had stable disease on radiotherapy plus ipilimumab. This specimen consisted of peripheral blood, obtained from a patient treated with radiotherapy plus ipilimumab.

CDR3 in DNA: TGTGCCAGCAGCTCAGGGTACCAAGAGACCCAGTACTTC. Its protein is CASSSGYQETQYF. The chain uses TRBV7-7 and TRBJ2-5, with D possibly being TRBD1 (5 bases). Trimming took 4 bases from V and 0 from J, leaving 6 bases between them. The CDR3 is made up of 13 amino acids. Germline lookup yields CDR1 SSHAT and CDR2 FNYEAQ (reference sequence).